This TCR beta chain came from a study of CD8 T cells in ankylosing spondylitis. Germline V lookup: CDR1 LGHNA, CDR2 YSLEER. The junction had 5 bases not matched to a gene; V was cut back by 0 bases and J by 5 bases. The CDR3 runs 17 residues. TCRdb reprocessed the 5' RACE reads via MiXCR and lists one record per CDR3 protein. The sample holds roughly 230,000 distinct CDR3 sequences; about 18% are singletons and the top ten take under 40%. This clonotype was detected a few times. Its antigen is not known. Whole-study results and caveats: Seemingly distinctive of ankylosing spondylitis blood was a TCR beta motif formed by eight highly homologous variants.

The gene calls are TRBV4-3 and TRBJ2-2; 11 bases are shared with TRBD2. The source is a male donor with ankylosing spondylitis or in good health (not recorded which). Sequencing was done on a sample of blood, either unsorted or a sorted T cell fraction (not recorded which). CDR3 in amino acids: CASSQDLAGGWTGELFF. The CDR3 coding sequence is TGCGCCAGCAGCCAAGACCTAGCGGGAGGTTGGACCGGGGAGCTGTTTTTT.